The present T cell receptor beta chain was sequenced within a study of Graves' ophthalmopathy and Graves' hyperthyroidism. CDR1 is SNHLY, CDR2 FYNNEI, per germline. This CDR3 has 15 residues. Trimming pared 1 base from V and 0 bases from J, leaving 10 bases between. Beta-chain TCR CDR3 regions were amplified from RNA transcripts. Second-round multiplex PCR followed a first-round RT-PCR using HTBI primers. TCRdb itself ran the multiplex PCR reads through MiXCR, one entry per CDR3 protein. The sample holds 350,000 to 400,000 distinct CDR3 sequences, approximately 20% seen once. This clonotype has only a few counts.

This chain connects TRBV2 to TRBJ2-7; D possibly corresponds to TRBD1 (5 bases). The source of this sequence is a woman between 18 and 30 years old with Graves' ophthalmopathy. Sample: peripheral blood. The CDR3 coding sequence is TGTGCCAGCAGTGAAGGGGGCAGTAGCTCCTACGAGCAGTACTTC. It encodes CASSEGGSSSYEQYF.